The next 21 T cell receptor beta chains were all read from a single sample in a study of cytomegalovirus exposure and HLA in healthy donors. It was with 60 Vbeta and 13 Jbeta primers that the PCR ran. Some clones are missing from TCRdb's copy, which holds only in-frame ones; the method was immunoSEQ multiplex PCR. Altogether over 150,000 clones are present, just under 75% being singletons, with the ten largest covering about 4.8%. Sequencing was done on a sample of PBMCs. The receptor source for this set is a man between 25 and 39 years old in good health and CMV-seropositive.

This rearrangement joins TRBV27 to TRBJ2-3; D is ambiguous. Trimming removed 2 bases at V and 10 bases at J, with 16 bases between. CDR3 length equals 14 residues. CDR1 MNHEY and CDR2 SMNVEV come from the germline V gene (reference sequence). The CDR3 region is CASSLTPGGLSQYF. As DNA, the CDR3 is TGTGCCAGCAGTTTAACCCCCGGCGGTTTGTCGCAGTATTTT.

The table lists this clone with a few counts. The chain links TRBV5-6 to TRBJ1-1; D is perhaps TRBD1 (6 bases). The CDR3 runs to 14 residues. CDR1 SGHDT and CDR2 YYEEEE come from the germline V gene. Trimming pared 3 bases from V and 0 bases from J, leaving 9 bases between. The DNA for the CDR3 is TGTGCCAGCAGCTGGGGGACACTGAACACTGAAGCTTTCTTT. Translation: CASSWGTLNTEAFF.

This clone was seen only once. The chain joins TRBV5-1 to TRBJ2-5, with TRBD1 identical over 11 bases. The CDR3 loop spans 15 amino acids. V shed 8 bases and J 1 base; nucleotides not matched to a gene: 7. Per germline, CDR1 SGHRS and CDR2 YFSETQ. The CDR3 here is CASGTGQGVQETQYF. CDR3 bases: TGCGCCAGTGGGACGGGACAGGGGGTCCAAGAGACCCAGTACTTC.

This clone has just a few counts. The chain is built from TRBV30 and TRBJ2-5, with D possibly TRBD2 on 6 matching bases. V dropped 3 bases and J dropped 5 bases, with 16 bases sitting between them. The germline V gene has CDR1 GTSNPN and CDR2 SVGIG (reference sequence). This CDR3 region has 14 residues. Here the CDR3 reads CAWSRLEVLETQYF. As DNA, the CDR3 is TGTGCCTGGAGCCGACTAGAAGTATTGGAGACCCAGTACTTC. The complete variable domain, with remaining parts taken from reference TRBV30 and TRBJ2-5, reads SQTIHQWPATLVQPVGSPLSLECTVEGTSNPNLYWYRQAAGRGLQLLFYSVGIGQISSEVPQNLSASRPQDRQFILSSKKLLLSDSGFYLCAWSRLEVLETQYFGPGTRLLVL.

As DNA, the CDR3 is TGTGCCAGCTCACGACTGTCAGGGGACGATAGCAATCAGCCCCAGCATTTT. Amino acid sequence: CASSRLSGDDSNQPQHF. The J gene is TRBJ1-5, the V gene TRBV18; D possibly corresponds to TRBD1 (6 bases). The CDR3 sequence is 17 residues long. V was pared by 4 bases and J by 0 bases, with 16 bases between. Germline V gene sequence: CDR1 KGHSH, CDR2 LQKENI.

This clone was observed a handful of times. V and J are TRBV7-4 and TRBJ1-2, with TRBD1 matching 7 bases. The CDR3 length is 14 residues. The V segment lost 6 bases and the J segment 2 bases; nucleotides outside the gene matches: 6. Germline V gene data show CDR1 as SGHVT and CDR2 as SQSDAQ. CDR3 sequence (DNA): TGTGCCAGCAGTTCGAAACAGGGGAACTATGGCTACACCTTC. Translation gives CASSSKQGNYGYTF.

Of note for this clone: Other DNA sequences in this specimen translate into the identical CDR3. The chain joins TRBV19 to TRBJ2-5; tentatively, D is TRBD1 (5 bases). Deletions cut 3 bases from V and 2 bases from J, with 10 bases between. The length of the CDR3 is 14 residues. CDR1 is LNHDA, CDR2 SQIVND, per germline (reference sequence). The CDR3: CASSIQGRQETQYF. The CDR3, as DNA: TGTGCCAGTAGTATCCAGGGTAGACAAGAGACCCAGTACTTC.

This clone was seen just once. V is TRBV7-9 and J is TRBJ2-1, with 8 positions matching TRBD2. This CDR3 has 17 residues. Germline assignment: CDR1 SEHNR and CDR2 FQNEAQ (reference sequence). After removal of 5 bases from V and 8 bases from J, the junction contained 17 bases not matched to a gene. CDR3 sequence: CASSRGDATSGRDEQFF. CDR3 bases: TGTGCCAGCAGCCGCGGAGACGCAACTAGCGGCAGAGATGAGCAGTTCTTC.

The V and J genes are TRBV30 and TRBJ1-1, with 7 bases identical to TRBD1. The CDR3 is 13 residues long. With V trimmed by 3 bases and J by 4 bases, 5 bases remained unmatched. Germline V gene data show CDR1 as GTSNPN and CDR2 as SVGIG (reference sequence). CDR3 sequence: CAWSRTGSTEAFF. As DNA, the CDR3 is TGTGCCTGGAGCCGGACAGGCAGCACTGAAGCTTTCTTT.

The genes are TRBV30 and TRBJ2-1; perhaps TRBD2 as D (6 bases). The CDR3 is made up of 12 amino acids. The germline V gene has CDR1 GTSNPN and CDR2 SVGIG (reference sequence). V was cut by 0 bases and J by 9 bases, with 9 bases left in between. The CDR3 spells CAWSVQAGEQFF. CDR3 bases: TGTGCCTGGAGTGTACAAGCGGGTGAGCAGTTCTTC.

The chain recombines TRBV25-1 with TRBJ2-5; TRBD1 aligns across 9 bases. Germline CDR1 reads MGHDK; CDR2 reads SYGVNS. V shed 4 bases, J shed 4 bases, and the junction held 10 bases outside the gene matches. The CDR3 extends over 16 amino acids. CDR3 protein: CASSGGTGKVGETQYF. CDR3 DNA: TGTGCCAGCAGTGGGGGGACAGGGAAGGTTGGAGAGACCCAGTACTTC.

The chain links TRBV7-9 to TRBJ2-3, with 7 bases identical to TRBD1. Germline trimming cut 2 bases from V and 4 bases from J; bases unmatched to any gene: 9. CDR1 and CDR2 from the germline V gene are SEHNR and FQNEAQ (reference sequence). This CDR3 spans 16 amino acids. The DNA of the CDR3 is TGTGCCAGCAGCTTAAGCATAGGACAGGTGTCAGATACGCAGTATTTT. The encoded protein is CASSLSIGQVSDTQYF.

The sample holds one count of this clone. This chain uses TRBV5-1 with TRBJ2-5, with TRBD2 as a possible D gene (5 bases). The J call is doubtful: the DNA matches TRBJ2-7 better. This CDR3 contains 14 residues. In germline, CDR1 is SGHRS, CDR2 YFSETQ. The DNA of the CDR3 is TGCGCCAGCAGCCCGGGGTTGAGCTCCTACGAGCAGTACTTC. Residues: CASSPGLSSYEQYF.

The chain links TRBV29-1 to TRBJ2-3, with 10 bases aligning to TRBD2. In germline, CDR1 is SQVTM, CDR2 ANQGSEA. With V trimmed by 3 bases and J by 4 bases, 4 bases remained unmatched. CDR3 length: 14 amino acids. The CDR3 here is CSVDGLAAPDTQYF. The CDR3 DNA reads as TGCAGCGTTGATGGACTAGCGGCGCCAGATACGCAGTATTTT.

The V gene is TRBV5-6, the J gene TRBJ1-3; D unresolved. The ends were cut back, 0 bases at V and 5 bases at J, with 12 bases in the middle. Germline V lookup: CDR1 SGHDT, CDR2 YYEEEE. The CDR3 has 15 amino acids. The CDR3 region is CASSLGSVARNTIYF. The CDR3, as DNA: TGTGCCAGCAGCTTGGGGTCAGTTGCTCGAAACACCATATATTTT.

This clone was observed a single time. This rearrangement joins TRBV5-4 to TRBJ1-2; 9 nucleotides align to TRBD1. The length of the CDR3 is 16 residues. Looked up from germline, CDR1 is SGHNT and CDR2 is YYREEE (reference sequence). Germline trimming cut 0 bases from V and 4 bases from J; bases unmatched to any gene: 7. The CDR3 sequence is CASSLEGDRASYGYTF. The CDR3 DNA reads TGTGCCAGCAGCTTGGAAGGGGACAGGGCGTCCTATGGCTACACCTTC.

V usage is TRBV7-9 and J usage is TRBJ2-1; 8 bases are a match to TRBD1. With 4 bases clipped from V and 7 bases from J, the junction kept 6 bases outside the gene matches. The CDR3 is 14 residues long. Germline V gene sequence: CDR1 SEHNR, CDR2 FQNEAQ (reference sequence). This CDR3 reads CASSSGGGVNEQFF. CDR3 DNA: TGTGCCAGCAGCTCAGGGGGCGGGGTGAATGAGCAGTTCTTC.

The gene calls are TRBV2 and TRBJ2-7, with TRBD2 as a possible D gene (5 bases). V gave up 6 bases and J gave up 0 bases, with 9 bases separating them. The CDR3 has 13 amino acids. Per germline, CDR1 SNHLY and CDR2 FYNNEI. CDR3 residues: CASRDFTSYEQYF. The CDR3 nucleotides are TGTGCCAGCAGGGACTTCACCTCCTACGAGCAGTACTTC.

V usage is TRBV10-3 and J usage is TRBJ2-2; 7 nucleotides align to TRBD1. The CDR3 is 15 amino acids. V trimming: 11 bases; J trimming: 0 bases; junction bases outside the gene matches: 9. Per the germline V gene, CDR1 is ENHRY and CDR2 is SYGVKD. Here the CDR3 reads CAVNSGTANTGELFF. In DNA form, the CDR3 reads TGTGCCGTCAACTCCGGGACAGCGAACACCGGGGAGCTGTTTTTT.

The V gene is TRBV19, the J gene TRBJ2-7; TRBD2 agrees at 10 bases. This CDR3 has 16 residues. Germline V CDR1 and CDR2: LNHDA, SQIVND (reference sequence). J lost 6 bases, V lost 7 bases, and 15 bases had no gene match. In DNA form, the CDR3 reads TGTGCCAGTACCCCCGCCCGGCTAGCGGGAGTACCCGAGCAGTACTTC. Residues: CASTPARLAGVPEQYF.

This chain links TRBV27 with TRBJ1-6, with TRBD1 matching over 8 bases. CDR1 is MNHEY, CDR2 SMNVEV, per germline (reference sequence). V shed 5 bases and J 10 bases; nucleotides not matched to a gene: 10. The CDR3 consists of 15 residues. The CDR3 sequence: CASSPRTGKPSPLHF. The DNA of the CDR3 is TGTGCCAGCAGTCCCCGGACAGGGAAACCCTCACCCCTCCACTTT.